These 16 T cell receptor beta chains were all obtained from the same sample, sequenced in a study of blood T cell repertoires in COVID-19. Generated by immunoSEQ multiplex PCR, the TCRdb table keeps only in-frame clones and is missing some. The data contain 350,000 to 450,000 clones, 87% of them singletons. The sequencing input was PBMCs or T cells enriched from blood (not recorded which). The receptors originated from a man between 40 and 49 years old in a cohort exposed to, infected with or recovered from COVID-19 (not recorded which).

This clone has a handful of counts. V and J are TRBV4-1 and TRBJ2-1; TRBD2 matches 9 bases. The V gene end was trimmed by 3 bases and the J gene end by 5 bases; junction bases not matched to a gene: 8. The germline V gene has CDR1 MGHRA and CDR2 YSYEKL. There are 16 residues in the CDR3. The CDR3 nucleotides read TGCGCCAGCAGCCAGGAAATTAGCGGGGGACACAATGAGCAGTTCTTC. Residues: CASSQEISGGHNEQFF.

CDR3 loop: CASSERGGDQPQHF. As DNA, the CDR3 is TGTGCCAGCAGTGAAAGGGGGGGCGATCAGCCCCAGCATTTT. This chain joins TRBV6-1 and TRBJ1-5, with D tentatively TRBD1 (6 bases). With 2 bases removed from V and 5 bases from J, the gap between germline ends came to 10 bases. Per germline, CDR1 MNHNS and CDR2 SASEGT. The CDR3 loop spans 14 amino acids.

The chain is built from TRBV5-1 and TRBJ1-1, with 8 positions matching TRBD1. Germline CDR1 and CDR2: SGHRS and YFSETQ. CDR3 size: 15 residues. Trimming at V came to 4 bases and at J to 1 base, leaving 6 bases not matched to a gene. CDR3 in amino acids: CASSTGQGENTEAFF. The CDR3 DNA is TGCGCCAGCAGCACCGGACAGGGCGAGAACACTGAAGCTTTCTTT.

This chain joins TRBV28 and TRBJ2-3; TRBD1 matches at 9 bases. CDR1 and CDR2 from the germline V gene are MDHEN and SYDVKM. This CDR3 is 18 amino acids long. V was pared by 5 bases and J by 8 bases, with 20 bases of the junction left unmatched. Written as DNA, the CDR3 is TGTGCCAGCAGTCCTGCTGCGGGACAGGGTCTTAGTTGGGGTACGCAGTATTTT. Translating it yields CASSPAAGQGLSWGTQYF.

The V and J genes are TRBV7-2 and TRBJ1-3, with D hard to call. The CDR3 runs 16 residues. V lost 1 base and J lost 0, with 10 bases in between. From germline, CDR1 is SGHTA and CDR2 FQGNSA. CDR3 sequence (DNA): TGTGCCAGCAGCTTAGTCCAGTCTTTCTCTGGAAACACCATATATTTT. This gives the protein CASSLVQSFSGNTIYF.

The V call is TRBV29-1, the J call TRBJ2-5; 10 positions agree with TRBD1. There are 14 residues in the CDR3. Germline V gene lookup returns CDR1 SQVTM and CDR2 ANQGSEA. The trim removed 4 bases at V and 4 bases at J, leaving 6 bases unmatched. CDR3 protein: CSVGQGASRETQYF. The DNA of the CDR3 is TGCAGCGTTGGACAGGGGGCTAGTAGAGAGACCCAGTACTTC.

In this sample, this clone turned up once. Other nucleotide sequences in the sample specify the same CDR3. V and J are TRBV5-1 and TRBJ1-5, with D unclear. Trimming removed 4 bases from V and 2 bases from J, with 10 bases in between. CDR1 SGHRS and CDR2 YFSETQ come from the germline V gene. This CDR3 contains 14 residues. CDR3 region: CASSPGVGNQPQHF. CDR3 nucleotides: TGCGCCAGCAGCCCGGGTGTCGGCAATCAGCCCCAGCATTTT.

J is TRBJ1-4 and V is TRBV18, with D perhaps matching TRBD1 (6 bases). The CDR3 spans 16 residues. The V end was cut by 6 bases, the J end by 3 bases, with 17 bases between. CDR1 KGHSH and CDR2 LQKENI come from the germline V gene. The CDR3 region has the DNA TGTGCCAGCTCTCGATACGAACAGGGTTCTAATGAAAAACTGTTTTTT. It encodes CASSRYEQGSNEKLFF. Looking up the rest from reference TRBV18 and TRBJ1-4 gives the full variable domain: NAGVMQNPRHLVRRRGQEARLRCSPMKGHSHVYWYRQLPEEGLKFMVYLQKENIIDESGMPKERFSAEFPKEGPSILRIQQVVRGDSAAYFCASSRYEQGSNEKLFFGSGTQLSVL.

The rearrangement links TRBV28 to TRBJ2-7; tentatively, D is TRBD2 (7 bases). CDR1 and CDR2 (germline): MDHEN, SYDVKM. The CDR3 has 17 residues. Trimming stripped 4 bases from V and 1 base from J, with 20 bases between. The CDR3 spells CASSWGRGIRLSYEQYF. CDR3 nucleotides: TGTGCCAGCAGTTGGGGGAGGGGGATCCGCTTATCCTACGAGCAGTACTTC.

The rearrangement uses TRBV28 and TRBJ1-1; the match to TRBD1 covers 7 bases. Unmatched junction bases numbered 9, after V lost 6 bases and J lost 11 bases. CDR3 length: 12 residues. Looked up from germline, CDR1 is MDHEN and CDR2 is SYDVKM. The CDR3 DNA reads as TGTGCCAGCAGCCTAAGACAGGGCAGGGCTTTCTTT. Amino acid sequence: CASSLRQGRAFF.

The rearrangement uses TRBV7-7 and TRBJ2-3; 8 bases match TRBD1. CDR1 SSHAT and CDR2 FNYEAQ come from the germline V gene (reference sequence). The CDR3 totals 15 residues. The trim removed 5 bases at V and 0 bases at J, leaving 4 bases unmatched. CDR3 sequence reads: CASSPGGLSTDTQYF. The CDR3 bases are TGTGCCAGCAGCCCAGGGGGCTTAAGCACAGATACGCAGTATTTT.

The chain joins TRBV6-8 to TRBJ1-5; D is unresolved. The CDR3 length is 13 residues. Germline CDR1 reads MNHGY; CDR2 reads SAAAGT. Trimming removed 8 bases from V and 3 bases from J, with 11 bases in between. This chain's CDR3 is CASPVQVNQPQHF. CDR3 DNA: TGTGCCAGCCCCGTGCAGGTCAATCAGCCCCAGCATTTT.

The chain has TRBV28 and TRBJ1-5, with 11 bases identical to TRBD1. CDR1 and CDR2 (germline): MDHEN, SYDVKM. Trimming at V came to 5 bases and at J to 5 bases, leaving 5 bases not matched to a gene. This CDR3 has 15 residues. CDR3 residues: CASSAGTGGDQPQHF. CDR3 coding DNA: TGTGCCAGCAGTGCGGGGACAGGGGGAGATCAGCCCCAGCATTTT. The complete variable domain, with remaining parts taken from reference TRBV28 and TRBJ1-5, reads DVKVTQSSRYLVKRTGEKVFLECVQDMDHENMFWYRQDPGLGLRLIYFSYDVKMKEKGDIPEGYSVSREKKERFSLILESASTNQTSMYLCASSAGTGGDQPQHFGDGTRLSIL.

As concerns this clone: The sample holds other DNA sequences that translate to the same CDR3. This chain links TRBV19 with TRBJ1-5, with 7 nucleotides matching TRBD1. Germline CDR1 LNHDA, CDR2 SQIVND (reference sequence). The CDR3 runs 15 residues. The V and J ends lost 5 bases and 2 bases, in that order; junction bases with no gene match: 6. The CDR3 spells CASSSQGPRNQPQHF. DNA for the CDR3: TGTGCCAGTAGTTCACAGGGGCCGCGCAATCAGCCCCAGCATTTT.

A single count supports this clone. V gene TRBV5-1 combines with J gene TRBJ2-3; TRBD2 matches at 8 bases. This CDR3 is built from 17 residues. The germline gives CDR1 SGHRS, CDR2 YFSETQ. Losses at the gene ends were 0 bases for V and 6 bases for J; bases not matched to a gene: 12. CDR3 in amino acids: CASSLASPSGYRDTQYF. The CDR3 DNA is TGCGCCAGCAGCTTGGCTTCCCCTAGCGGGTACAGGGATACGCAGTATTTT. Filled out from reference TRBV5-1 and TRBJ2-3, the complete variable domain reads KAGVTQTPRYLIKTRGQQVTLSCSPISGHRSVSWYQQTPGQGLQFLFEYFSETQRNKGNFPGRFSGRQFSNSRSEMNVSTLELGDSALYLCASSLASPSGYRDTQYFGPGTRLTVL.

CDR3 in DNA: TGTGCCAGCAGCACACTACAGGGGATGGACTATGGCTACACCTTC. Translated, it gives CASSTLQGMDYGYTF. The rearrangement uses TRBV13 and TRBJ1-2, with TRBD1 matching 7 bases. The CDR3 length is 15 residues. V shed 5 bases and J 3 bases; nucleotides not matched to a gene: 9. CDR1 PRHDT and CDR2 FYEKMQ come from the germline V gene (reference sequence).